Listed below are T cell receptor beta chains from one sample, sequenced in a study of monozygotic twins with inflammatory bowel disease. From the 5' RACE reads, TCRdb lists one entry per CDR3 protein and no DNA. In all, the sample yields some 450,000 distinct CDR3 sequences. Sequenced input: blood. These receptors all stem from a human donor with ulcerative colitis or Crohn's disease, or a healthy co-twin of an affected twin (not recorded which). The CDR3 runs from the conserved cysteine through the conserved F or W.

v_gene,j_gene,CDR3aa
TRBV7-9,TRBJ1-4,CASNIPTVHQEKLFF
TRBV29-1,TRBJ1-1,CSGGRGGTEAFF
TRBV11-2,TRBJ2-3,CASSLERRSGTGGLTSTDTQYF
TRBV4-1,TRBJ1-2,CASSQGGQGLYGYTF
TRBV3-1,TRBJ2-2,CASSRTSGGLTRELFF
TRBV6-1,TRBJ2-2,CASSLDRGLKGELFF
TRBV7-2,TRBJ1-6,CASSWDGAYNSPLHF
TRBV20-1,TRBJ1-5,CSASLGVNQPQHF
TRBV12-3/TRBV12-4,TRBJ2-3,CASSLSAQRSTDTQYF
TRBV29-1,TRBJ2-7,CSVSGTSGSYEQYF
TRBV11-1,TRBJ1-3,CASSPRGRGWQEGNTIYF
TRBV7-2,TRBJ1-5,CASSYNRVQPQHF
TRBV4-1,TRBJ1-5,CASSGADRASQPQHF
TRBV23-1,TRBJ2-2,CASSQSPGGLLTGELFF
TRBV5-1,TRBJ1-4,CASSLLPPALNEKLFF
TRBV25-1,TRBJ1-6,CASSPSGGGSPLHF
TRBV15,TRBJ2-1,CATSRENRVDEQFF
TRBV5-1,TRBJ2-7,CASSSEQGVYEQYF
TRBV7-9,TRBJ1-1,CASSLLGAKNTEAFF
TRBV5-1,TRBJ2-7,CASSLAAGTSYEQYF
TRBV7-9,TRBJ1-2,CASSLFLGQGQEDGYTF
TRBV20-1,TRBJ1-2,CSARDSGQGAISYGYTF
TRBV4-1,TRBJ1-6,CASSPDGNSPLHF
TRBV27,TRBJ2-3,CASSLGRLAGEDTQYF
TRBV6-6,TRBJ1-6,CASSPQGIGSPLHF
TRBV5-4,TRBJ2-3,CASSPRLGSDTQYF
TRBV5-6,TRBJ1-6,CASTILSNSPLHF
TRBV5-1,TRBJ2-5,CASSLAGLERETQYF
TRBV20-1,TRBJ2-5,CSARERGWEETQYF
TRBV20-1,TRBJ2-5,CSARRLAGLSETQYF
TRBV5-1,TRBJ2-1,CASSRTSGDLGEQFF
TRBV6-1,TRBJ1-1,CASSATGIANTEAFF
TRBV14,TRBJ1-2,CASSQRTGADYGYTF
TRBV12-3/TRBV12-4,TRBJ1-3,CASTLSSLSGNTIYF
TRBV28,TRBJ2-7,CASSPTSQRNYEQYF
TRBV6-6,TRBJ1-1,CASSYGENTEAFF
TRBV18,TRBJ1-5,CASSPGRDQPQHF
TRBV10-3,TRBJ2-3,CATTSGPTDTQYF
TRBV29-1,TRBJ1-2,CSGGESSYGYTF
TRBV6-1,TRBJ1-5,CASSPWNSNQPQHF
TRBV7-8,TRBJ1-2,CASSLAQGRDGYTF
TRBV2,TRBJ2-4,CASSEVGSVAKNIQYF
TRBV4-3,TRBJ2-7,CASSKGLAGMYEQYF
TRBV19,TRBJ2-4,CASSIDLWGAKNIQYF
TRBV10-3,TRBJ2-7,CAISGHGYEQYF
TRBV6-5,TRBJ2-7,CASSYNRDSYEQYF
TRBV4-2,TRBJ2-3,CASSQGTSGSSTDTQYF
TRBV2,TRBJ2-5,CASSDYRRLQETQYF
TRBV28,TRBJ2-1,CASSRSGYNEQFF
TRBV7-9,TRBJ2-7,CASSLALTGGYEQYF
TRBV5-5,TRBJ2-5,CASSPRLGETQYF
TRBV5-1,TRBJ2-1,CASSSTTYNEQFF
TRBV28,TRBJ1-1,CASSPSFPEAFF
TRBV12-3/TRBV12-4,TRBJ1-3,CASSSGGARNTIYF
TRBV9,TRBJ2-2,CASSERPAMGTGELFF
TRBV27,TRBJ2-5,CASTPDGCQETQYF
TRBV7-2,TRBJ2-7,CASSLVVTGMTYEQYF
TRBV5-1,TRBJ2-5,CASRITSGGETQYF